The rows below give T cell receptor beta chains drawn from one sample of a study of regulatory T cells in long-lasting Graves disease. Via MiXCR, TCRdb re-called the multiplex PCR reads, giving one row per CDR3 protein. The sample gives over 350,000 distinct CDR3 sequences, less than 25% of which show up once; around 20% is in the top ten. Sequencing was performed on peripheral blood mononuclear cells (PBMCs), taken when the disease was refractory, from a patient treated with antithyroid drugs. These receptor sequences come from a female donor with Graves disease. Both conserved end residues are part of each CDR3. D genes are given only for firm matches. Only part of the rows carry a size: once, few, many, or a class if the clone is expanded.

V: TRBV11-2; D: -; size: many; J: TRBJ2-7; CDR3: CASSLGAGGPEQYF; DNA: TGTGCCAGCAGCTTAGGGGCAGGGGGGCCAGAGCAGTACTTC
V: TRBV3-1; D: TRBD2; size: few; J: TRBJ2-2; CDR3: CASSPRQGLAGYTGELFF; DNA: TGTGCCAGCAGCCCACGACAGGGACTAGCGGGATACACCGGGGAGCTGTTTTTT
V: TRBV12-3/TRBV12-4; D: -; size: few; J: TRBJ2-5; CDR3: CASTQASSQMETQYF; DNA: TGTGCCAGCACTCAAGCGAGCAGCCAGATGGAGACCCAGTACTTC
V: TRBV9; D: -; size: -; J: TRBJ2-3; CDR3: CASSVRGGAGVGTDTQYF; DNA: TGTGCCAGCAGCGTAAGGGGGGGCGCCGGAGTCGGGACAGATACGCAGTATTTT
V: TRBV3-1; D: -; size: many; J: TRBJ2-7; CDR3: CASSQTRKGEQYF; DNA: TGTGCCAGCAGCCAGACGCGAAAGGGGGAGCAGTACTTC
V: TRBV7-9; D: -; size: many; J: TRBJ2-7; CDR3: CASSLKQSSYEQYF; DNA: TGTGCCAGCAGCTTAAAGCAGAGCTCCTACGAGCAGTACTTC
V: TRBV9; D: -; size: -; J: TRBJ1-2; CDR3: CASSVVGGSYGYTF; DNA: TGTGCCAGCAGCGTAGTAGGGGGAAGCTATGGCTACACCTTC
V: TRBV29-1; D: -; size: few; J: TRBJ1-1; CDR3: CSVTRNTEAFF; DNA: TGCAGCGTTACAAGGAACACTGAAGCTTTCTTT
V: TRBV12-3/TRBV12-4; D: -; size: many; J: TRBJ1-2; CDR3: CASSLYSGGYTF; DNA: TGTGCCAGCAGTTTATACAGCGGAGGCTACACCTTC
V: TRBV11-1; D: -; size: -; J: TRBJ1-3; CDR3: CASSQRQQGNTIYF; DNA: TGTGCCAGCAGCCAACGACAGCAAGGAAACACCATATATTTT
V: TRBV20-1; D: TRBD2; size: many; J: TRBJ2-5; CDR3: CSLSTGTNQETQYF; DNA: TGCAGTTTAAGTACCGGGACTAACCAAGAGACCCAGTACTTC
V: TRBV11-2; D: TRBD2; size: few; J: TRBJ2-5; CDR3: CASSQDFSFGAGVETQYF; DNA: TGCGCCAGCAGCCAAGATTTCTCGTTCGGAGCGGGAGTTGAGACCCAGTACTTC
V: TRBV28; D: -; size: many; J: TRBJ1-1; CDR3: CASSLPLGANTEAFF; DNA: TGTGCCAGCAGTTTACCCCTCGGGGCGAACACTGAAGCTTTCTTT
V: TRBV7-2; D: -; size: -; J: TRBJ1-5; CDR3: CASSLSSGGSQPQHF; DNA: TGTGCCAGCAGCTTATCAAGCGGGGGCAGCCAGCCCCAGCATTTT
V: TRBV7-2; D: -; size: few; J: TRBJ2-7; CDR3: CASSLEQGQQQYF; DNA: TGTGCCAGCAGCTTAGAACAGGGTCAGCAGCAGTACTTC
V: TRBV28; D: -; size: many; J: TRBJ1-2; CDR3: CASSFGEAHHLLYGYTF; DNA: TGTGCCAGCAGTTTCGGAGAGGCCCACCACCTACTCTATGGCTACACCTTC
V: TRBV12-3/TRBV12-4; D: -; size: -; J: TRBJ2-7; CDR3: CASSLNWGSGVKQYF; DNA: TGTGCCAGCAGTTTGAATTGGGGCTCCGGTGTTAAGCAGTACTTC
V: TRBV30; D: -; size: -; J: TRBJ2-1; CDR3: CAWSVTIYEQFF; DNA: TGTGCCTGGAGCGTGACGATTTATGAGCAGTTCTTC
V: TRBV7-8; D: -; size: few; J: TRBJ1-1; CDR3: CASIQSGGVNTEAFF; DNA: TGTGCCAGCATCCAATCGGGGGGGGTGAACACTGAAGCTTTCTTT
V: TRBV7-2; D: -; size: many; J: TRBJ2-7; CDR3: CASSLETGVYEQYF; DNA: TGTGCCAGCAGCTTAGAAACGGGAGTGTACGAGCAGTACTTC
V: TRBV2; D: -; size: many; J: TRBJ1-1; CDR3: CASSVLGAGTEAFF; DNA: TGTGCCAGCAGTGTTTTGGGGGCGGGCACTGAAGCTTTCTTT
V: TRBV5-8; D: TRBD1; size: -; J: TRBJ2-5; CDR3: CASSLARTGQETQYF; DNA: TGTGCCAGCAGCTTGGCTAGGACAGGACAAGAGACCCAGTACTTC
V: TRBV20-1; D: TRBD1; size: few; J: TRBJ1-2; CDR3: CSGDRDDSDGYTF; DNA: TGCAGTGGAGACAGGGACGATTCGGATGGCTACACCTTC
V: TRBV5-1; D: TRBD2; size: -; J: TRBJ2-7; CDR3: CASSQLAGSTYEQYF; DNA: TGCGCCAGCAGCCAGCTAGCGGGATCCACCTACGAGCAGTACTTC
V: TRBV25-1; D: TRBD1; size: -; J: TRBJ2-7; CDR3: CASSGTGQTYEQYF; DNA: TGTGCCAGCAGTGGGACAGGGCAAACCTACGAGCAGTACTTC
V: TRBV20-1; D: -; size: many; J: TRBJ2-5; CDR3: CSARVEGLRTQYF; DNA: TGCAGTGCTAGAGTTGAGGGATTGAGGACCCAGTACTTC
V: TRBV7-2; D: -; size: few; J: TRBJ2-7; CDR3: CASSLGFEGNEQYF; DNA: TGTGCCAGCAGCTTAGGTTTCGAGGGCAACGAGCAGTACTTC
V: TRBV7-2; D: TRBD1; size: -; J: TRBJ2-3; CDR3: CASSLGQGYADTQYF; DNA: TGTGCCAGCAGCTTAGGACAGGGGTATGCAGATACGCAGTATTTT
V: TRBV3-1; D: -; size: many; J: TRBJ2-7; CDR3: CASSVPGDRSKHF; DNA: TGTGCCAGCAGCGTCCCGGGGGACAGAAGCAAGCACTTC
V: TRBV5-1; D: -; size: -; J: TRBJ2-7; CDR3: CASSPTRTNYEQYF; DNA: TGCGCCAGCAGCCCCACCCGGACTAACTACGAGCAGTACTTC
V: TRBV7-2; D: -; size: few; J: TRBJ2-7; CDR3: CASSLEHYEQYF; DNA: TGTGCCAGCAGCTTGGAACACTACGAGCAGTACTTC
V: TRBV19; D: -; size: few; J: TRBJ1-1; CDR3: CASSIWANTEAFF; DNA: TGTGCCAGTAGTATTTGGGCCAACACTGAAGCTTTCTTT
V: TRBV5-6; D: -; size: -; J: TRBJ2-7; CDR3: CASSSFSLEQYF; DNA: TGTGCCAGCAGCTCGTTTTCCCTCGAGCAGTACTTC
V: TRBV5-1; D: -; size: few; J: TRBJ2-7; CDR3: CASSPGGVSYEQYF; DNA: TGCGCCAGCAGCCCCGGAGGGGTTTCCTACGAGCAGTACTTC
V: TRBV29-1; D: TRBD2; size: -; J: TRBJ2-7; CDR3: CSVARTSGPHEQYF; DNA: TGCAGCGTCGCCCGGACTAGCGGTCCACACGAGCAGTACTTC
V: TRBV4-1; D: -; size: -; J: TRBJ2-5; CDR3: CASSQEPGERGAGETQYF; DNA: TGCGCCAGCAGCCAAGAACCTGGCGAGAGGGGGGCCGGTGAGACCCAGTACTTC
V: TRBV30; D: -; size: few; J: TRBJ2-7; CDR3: CAWNPGSDPYRQYF; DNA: TGTGCCTGGAATCCGGGTAGCGACCCTTACAGGCAGTACTTC
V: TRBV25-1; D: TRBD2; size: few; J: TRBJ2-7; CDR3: CASSGGLAGAHEQYF; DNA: TGTGCCAGCAGTGGAGGACTAGCGGGTGCCCACGAGCAGTACTTC
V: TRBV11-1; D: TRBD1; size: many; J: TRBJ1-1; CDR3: CASSPIGDRAPLSTEAFF; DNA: TGTGCCAGCAGCCCCATAGGCGACAGGGCCCCTTTGAGTACTGAAGCTTTCTTT
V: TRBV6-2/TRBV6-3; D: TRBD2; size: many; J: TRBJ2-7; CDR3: CASSPYGRAEEQYF; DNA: TGTGCCAGCAGTCCCTACGGGAGGGCGGAAGAGCAGTACTTC
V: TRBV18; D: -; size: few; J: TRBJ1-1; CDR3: CASSPPGWENTEAFF; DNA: TGTGCCAGCTCACCACCGGGGTGGGAGAACACTGAAGCTTTCTTT
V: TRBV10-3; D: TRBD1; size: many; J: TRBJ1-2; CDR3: CAISDRDRQGFYGYTF; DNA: TGTGCCATCAGTGACCGGGACAGACAGGGGTTCTATGGCTACACCTTC
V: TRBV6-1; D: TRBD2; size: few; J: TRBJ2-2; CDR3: CASSRAGGTGELFF; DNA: TGTGCCAGCAGTCGAGCGGGAGGCACCGGGGAGCTGTTTTTT
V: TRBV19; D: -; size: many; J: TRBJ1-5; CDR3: CASSPGSYNQPQHF; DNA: TGTGCCAGTAGTCCCGGGTCTTACAATCAGCCCCAGCATTTT
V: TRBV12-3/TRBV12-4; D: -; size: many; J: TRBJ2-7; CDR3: CASSLPSRRTQVGYEQYF; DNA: TGTGCCAGCAGTTTACCATCTAGAAGGACCCAGGTCGGGTACGAGCAGTACTTC
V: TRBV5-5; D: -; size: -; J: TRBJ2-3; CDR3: CASLQEGRITDTQYF; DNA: TGTGCCAGCTTGCAAGAGGGACGGATCACAGATACGCAGTATTTT
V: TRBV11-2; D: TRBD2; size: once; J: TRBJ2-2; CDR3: CASTGTSGSAGELFF; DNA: TGTGCCAGCACCGGGACTAGCGGCAGTGCCGGGGAGCTGTTTTTT